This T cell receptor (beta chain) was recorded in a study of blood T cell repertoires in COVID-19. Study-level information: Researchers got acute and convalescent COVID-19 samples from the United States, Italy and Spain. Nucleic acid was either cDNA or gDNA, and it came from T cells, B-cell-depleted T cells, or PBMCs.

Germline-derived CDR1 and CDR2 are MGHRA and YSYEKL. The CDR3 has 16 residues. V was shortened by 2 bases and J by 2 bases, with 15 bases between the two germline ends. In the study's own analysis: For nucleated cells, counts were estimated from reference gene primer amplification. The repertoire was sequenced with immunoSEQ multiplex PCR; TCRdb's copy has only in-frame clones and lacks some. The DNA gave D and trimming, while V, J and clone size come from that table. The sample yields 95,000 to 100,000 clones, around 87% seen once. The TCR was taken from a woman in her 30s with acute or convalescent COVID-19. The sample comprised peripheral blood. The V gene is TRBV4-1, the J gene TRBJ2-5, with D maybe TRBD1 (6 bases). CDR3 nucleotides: TGCGCCAGCAGCCAACGGGAAACAGGGAAGCAAGAGACCCAGTACTTC. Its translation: CASSQRETGKQETQYF.